A selection of T cell receptor beta chains follows, all from one sample in a study of regulatory T cells in long-lasting Graves disease. TCRdb re-analysed the multiplex PCR reads in MiXCR, keeping a single row per CDR3 protein. The sample contains over 650,000 distinct CDR3 sequences, approximately 29% of which appear only once. This specimen was peripheral blood mononuclear cells (PBMCs), taken when the disease was refractory, from a patient treated with antithyroid drugs. The receptor source for this set is a female donor with Graves disease. Each CDR3 is given with its conserved first and last residue. A D gene is named only where the DNA matches it firmly. The listing skips clone size in some rows; elsewhere it reads once, few, many or a size class.

d_gene: .; j_gene: TRBJ2-1; v_gene: TRBV9; abundance: once; CDR3nt: TGTGCCAGCAGCGTAGCTACGGGGACCAACTACAATGAGCAGTTCTTC; CDR3aa: CASSVATGTNYNEQFF
d_gene: .; j_gene: TRBJ1-1; v_gene: TRBV19; abundance: few; CDR3nt: TGTGCCAGTACCCAAAGGGTGCGAGGTGGTGTCTCCGAAGCTTTCTTT; CDR3aa: CASTQRVRGGVSEAFF
d_gene: .; j_gene: TRBJ1-1; v_gene: TRBV6-2/TRBV6-3; abundance: few; CDR3nt: TGTGCCAGCAGTCTACGATCCAGTGGGAACACTGAAGCTTTCTTT; CDR3aa: CASSLRSSGNTEAFF
d_gene: .; j_gene: TRBJ2-7; v_gene: TRBV11-2; abundance: few; CDR3nt: TGTGCCAGCAGCTCTCTCCGCCAGGTGACAAAAAGGGACGAGCAGTACTTC; CDR3aa: CASSSLRQVTKRDEQYF
d_gene: TRBD1; j_gene: TRBJ2-2; v_gene: TRBV27; abundance: .; CDR3nt: TGTGCCAGCAGCCCGCTGTGGACAGGGGGCACCGGGGAGCTGTTTTTT; CDR3aa: CASSPLWTGGTGELFF
d_gene: TRBD2; j_gene: TRBJ2-7; v_gene: TRBV2; abundance: many; CDR3nt: TGTGCCAGCACTCTAGCGGACTCCTACGAGCAGTACTTC; CDR3aa: CASTLADSYEQYF
d_gene: TRBD1; j_gene: TRBJ1-5; v_gene: TRBV20-1; abundance: few; CDR3nt: TGCAGTGCAGCCGACCGGGACAGTCTTAATCAGCCCCAGCATTTT; CDR3aa: CSAADRDSLNQPQHF
d_gene: .; j_gene: TRBJ1-2; v_gene: TRBV7-9; abundance: many; CDR3nt: TGTGCCAGCAGCTTACAGGACAACTATGGCTACACCTTC; CDR3aa: CASSLQDNYGYTF
d_gene: .; j_gene: TRBJ1-3; v_gene: TRBV29-1; abundance: .; CDR3nt: TGCAGCGTAGCACAGGGTCTTGGAAACACCATATATTTT; CDR3aa: CSVAQGLGNTIYF
d_gene: .; j_gene: TRBJ1-1; v_gene: TRBV11-1; abundance: few; CDR3nt: TGTGCCAGCAGCCCCCCTTCCTGGCCGGAGACTGAAGCTTTCTTT; CDR3aa: CASSPPSWPETEAFF
d_gene: .; j_gene: TRBJ2-7; v_gene: TRBV7-9; abundance: few; CDR3nt: TGTGCCAGCAGCTCGACAACAGGGAACGACGAGCAGTACTTC; CDR3aa: CASSSTTGNDEQYF
d_gene: .; j_gene: TRBJ1-1; v_gene: TRBV6-1; abundance: many; CDR3nt: TGTGCCAGCAGCTGGACCGTAGGGTACACTGAAGCTTTCTTT; CDR3aa: CASSWTVGYTEAFF
d_gene: .; j_gene: TRBJ2-7; v_gene: TRBV4-2; abundance: .; CDR3nt: TGTGCCAGCAGCCGAAAAGGGGGGGGACAGGCGACCTACGAGCAGTACTTC; CDR3aa: CASSRKGGGQATYEQYF
d_gene: .; j_gene: TRBJ2-4; v_gene: TRBV27; abundance: .; CDR3nt: TGTGCCAGCGGCGAGTTAGCCAAAAACATTCAGTACTTC; CDR3aa: CASGELAKNIQYF
d_gene: .; j_gene: TRBJ1-5; v_gene: TRBV20-1; abundance: .; CDR3nt: TGCAGTGCCCTAGAGTGGGGGGCAAGCAATCAGCCCCAGCATTTT; CDR3aa: CSALEWGASNQPQHF
d_gene: .; j_gene: TRBJ1-1; v_gene: TRBV5-1; abundance: once; CDR3nt: TGCGCCAGCAGCCCTGAAGGCAGGGCGAACACTGAAGCTTTCTTT; CDR3aa: CASSPEGRANTEAFF
d_gene: .; j_gene: TRBJ1-1; v_gene: TRBV6-1; abundance: .; CDR3nt: TGTGCCAGCAGCGAGGGGGGCACCCGGGAGGCTTTCTTT; CDR3aa: CASSEGGTREAFF
d_gene: .; j_gene: TRBJ1-1; v_gene: TRBV18; abundance: few; CDR3nt: TGTGCCAGCTCACCACCGGTAGCCAGACTGAACACTGAAGCTTTCTTT; CDR3aa: CASSPPVARLNTEAFF
d_gene: .; j_gene: TRBJ1-6; v_gene: TRBV12-3/TRBV12-4; abundance: .; CDR3nt: TGTGCCAGCAGGTACAGGGTGCCCTATAATTCACCCCTCCACTTT; CDR3aa: CASRYRVPYNSPLHF
d_gene: .; j_gene: TRBJ1-4; v_gene: TRBV2; abundance: .; CDR3nt: TGTGCCAGTCATCGGGGTGCGAGTGAAAAACTGTTTTTT; CDR3aa: CASHRGASEKLFF
d_gene: .; j_gene: TRBJ2-2; v_gene: TRBV5-6; abundance: once; CDR3nt: TGTGCCAGCAGCTCTTTCATCGGGGAGCTGTTTTTT; CDR3aa: CASSSFIGELFF
d_gene: TRBD2; j_gene: TRBJ2-7; v_gene: TRBV20-1; abundance: .; CDR3nt: TGCAGTGCTGACGGGACTAGCGGGAGGGCCGGGGAGCAGTACTTC; CDR3aa: CSADGTSGRAGEQYF
d_gene: .; j_gene: TRBJ1-2; v_gene: TRBV5-1; abundance: .; CDR3nt: TGCGCCAGCAAGTCGGACGGGAGCTTTAACTATGGCTACACCTTC; CDR3aa: CASKSDGSFNYGYTF
d_gene: TRBD1; j_gene: TRBJ1-5; v_gene: TRBV6-1; abundance: .; CDR3nt: TGTGCCAGCAGTGAAAGGTTAGGGGGCCCAAGAGGGTCCCAGCATTTT; CDR3aa: CASSERLGGPRGSQHF
d_gene: TRBD2; j_gene: TRBJ2-4; v_gene: TRBV20-1; abundance: few; CDR3nt: TGCAGTGGGACTAGCGGGAGAGAAGCCAAAAACATTCAGTACTTC; CDR3aa: CSGTSGREAKNIQYF
d_gene: .; j_gene: TRBJ1-5; v_gene: TRBV28; abundance: .; CDR3nt: TGTGCCAGCAGCCTAAACGTAGGGGCTGGCAATCAGCCCCAGCATTTT; CDR3aa: CASSLNVGAGNQPQHF
d_gene: TRBD1; j_gene: TRBJ2-5; v_gene: TRBV7-6; abundance: .; CDR3nt: TGTGCCAGCAGCGCCCAGGGGGCCGAACAAGAGACCCAGTACTTC; CDR3aa: CASSAQGAEQETQYF
d_gene: .; j_gene: TRBJ1-6; v_gene: TRBV7-3; abundance: .; CDR3nt: TGTGCCAGCAGCACCAGATATAATTCACCCCTCCACTTT; CDR3aa: CASSTRYNSPLHF
d_gene: TRBD1; j_gene: TRBJ1-5; v_gene: TRBV19; abundance: .; CDR3nt: TGTGCCAGTAGGGACCTCGGACAGGGGGACATTAGCAATCAGCCCCAGCATTTT; CDR3aa: CASRDLGQGDISNQPQHF
d_gene: .; j_gene: TRBJ1-3; v_gene: TRBV12-5; abundance: few; CDR3nt: TGTGCTAGTGGTGTCTCTGGAAACACCATATATTTT; CDR3aa: CASGVSGNTIYF
d_gene: .; j_gene: TRBJ2-7; v_gene: TRBV20-1; abundance: .; CDR3nt: TGCAGTGCTAGAGACCCCAGGGGATGGGACGAGCAGTACTTC; CDR3aa: CSARDPRGWDEQYF
d_gene: .; j_gene: TRBJ1-5; v_gene: TRBV4-1; abundance: .; CDR3nt: TGCGCCAGCAGCGAACAGGTCAGCAATCAGCCCCAGCATTTT; CDR3aa: CASSEQVSNQPQHF